The clone carrying this T cell receptor beta chain was counted at least ten times. Its antigen is as yet unknown. Amplification of TCR beta CDR3 regions was performed using RNA transcripts as template. With the HTBI primer set, the TCR CDR3 went through a first round of RT-PCR. TCRdb recomputed calls from the multiplex PCR reads with MiXCR, one row per CDR3 protein. In the table there are 390,000 or so distinct CDR3 sequences, approximately 15% of which are singletons. The data stem from a study of T cells in Graves' hyperthyroidism and ophthalmopathy. Overall study findings and caveats: Ophthalmopathy prediction by the model preceded onset by a median about 6.3 months.

The V end lost 2 bases, the J end lost 4 bases, and 7 bases lay between the germline ends. The CDR3 covers 13 residues. The germline V gene has CDR1 KGHSH and CDR2 LQKENI. The genes are TRBV18 and TRBJ2-3; D remains unclear. The source is a man between 18 and 35 years old with Graves' ophthalmopathy. The specimen sequenced was blood. CDR3 protein: CASSPTIADTQYF. The CDR3 region has the DNA TGTGCCAGCTCACCAACGATCGCAGATACGCAGTATTTT.